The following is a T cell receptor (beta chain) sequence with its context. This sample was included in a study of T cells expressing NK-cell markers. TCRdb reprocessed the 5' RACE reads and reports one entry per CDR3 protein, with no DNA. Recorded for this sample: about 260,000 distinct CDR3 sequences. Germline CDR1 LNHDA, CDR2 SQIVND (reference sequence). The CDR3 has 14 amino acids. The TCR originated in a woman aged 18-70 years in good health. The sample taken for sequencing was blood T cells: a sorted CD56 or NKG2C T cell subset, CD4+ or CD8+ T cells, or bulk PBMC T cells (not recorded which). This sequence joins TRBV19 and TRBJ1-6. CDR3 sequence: CASSIDRPNSPLHF.